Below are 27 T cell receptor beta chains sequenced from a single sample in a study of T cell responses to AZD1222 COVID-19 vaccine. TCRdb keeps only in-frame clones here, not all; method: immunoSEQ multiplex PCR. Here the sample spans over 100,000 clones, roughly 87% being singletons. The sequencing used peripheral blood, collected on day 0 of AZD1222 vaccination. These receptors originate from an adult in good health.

CDR3 sequence: CASSFRDPRETQYF. The CDR3 coding sequence is TGTGCCAGCAGCTTCAGGGATCCTAGAGAGACCCAGTACTTC. The chain carries TRBV11-2 and TRBJ2-5, with D maybe TRBD1 (5 bases). V lost 3 bases to trimming and J lost 4 bases, with 12 bases between them. CDR1 and CDR2 (germline): SGHAT, FQNNGV. There are 14 residues in the CDR3.

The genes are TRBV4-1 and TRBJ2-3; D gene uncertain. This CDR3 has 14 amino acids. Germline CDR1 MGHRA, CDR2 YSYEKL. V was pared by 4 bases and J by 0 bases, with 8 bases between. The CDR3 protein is CASSPKESTDTQYF. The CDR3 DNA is TGCGCCAGCAGCCCAAAGGAAAGCACAGATACGCAGTATTTT.

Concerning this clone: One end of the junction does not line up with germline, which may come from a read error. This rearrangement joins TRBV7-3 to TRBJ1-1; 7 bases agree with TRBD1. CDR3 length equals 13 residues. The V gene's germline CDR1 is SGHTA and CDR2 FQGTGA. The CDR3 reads CASSFETAGGLVF. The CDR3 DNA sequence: TGTGCCAGCAGCTTCGAAACAGCAGGGGGGCTAGTCTTT. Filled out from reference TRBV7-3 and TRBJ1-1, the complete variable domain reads GAGVSQTPSNKVTEKGKYVELRCDPISGHTALYWYRQSLGQGPEFLIYFQGTGAADDSGLPNDRFFAVRPEGSVSTLKIQRTERGDSAVYLCASSFETAGGLVFGQGTRLTVV.

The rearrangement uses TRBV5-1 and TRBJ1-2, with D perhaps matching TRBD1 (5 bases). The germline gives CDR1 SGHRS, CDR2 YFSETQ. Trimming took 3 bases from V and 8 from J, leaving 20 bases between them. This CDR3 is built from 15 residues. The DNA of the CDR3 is TGCGCCAGCAGCTCCATCTTAGGAGGGACGGAAGGCTACACCTTC. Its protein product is CASSSILGGTEGYTF. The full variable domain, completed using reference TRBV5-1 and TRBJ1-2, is KAGVTQTPRYLIKTRGQQVTLSCSPISGHRSVSWYQQTPGQGLQFLFEYFSETQRNKGNFPGRFSGRQFSNSRSEMNVSTLELGDSALYLCASSSILGGTEGYTFGSGTRLTVV.

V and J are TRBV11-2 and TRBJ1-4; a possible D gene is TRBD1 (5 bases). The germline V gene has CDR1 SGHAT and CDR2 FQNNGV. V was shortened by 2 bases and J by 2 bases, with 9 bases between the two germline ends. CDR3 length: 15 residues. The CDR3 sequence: CASSLNGATNEKLFF. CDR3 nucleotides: TGTGCCAGCAGCTTAAACGGGGCGACTAATGAAAAACTGTTTTTT. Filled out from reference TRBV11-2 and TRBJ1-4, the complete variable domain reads EAGVAQSPRYKIIEKRQSVAFWCNPISGHATLYWYQQILGQGPKLLIQFQNNGVVDDSQLPKDRFSAERLKGVDSTLKIQPAKLEDSAVYLCASSLNGATNEKLFFGSGTQLSVL.

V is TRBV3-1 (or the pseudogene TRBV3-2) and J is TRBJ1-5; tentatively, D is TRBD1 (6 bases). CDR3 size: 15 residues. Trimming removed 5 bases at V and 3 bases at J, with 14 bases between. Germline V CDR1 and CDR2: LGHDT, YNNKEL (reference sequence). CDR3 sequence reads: CASSVGRGTNQPQHF. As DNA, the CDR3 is TGTGCCAGCAGCGTTGGGAGGGGGACCAATCAGCCCCAGCATTTT.

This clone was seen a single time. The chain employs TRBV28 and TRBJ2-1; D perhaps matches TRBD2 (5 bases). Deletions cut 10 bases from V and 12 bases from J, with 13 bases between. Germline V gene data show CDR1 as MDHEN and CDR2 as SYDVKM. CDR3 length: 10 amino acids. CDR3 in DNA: TGTGCCACGGCCCACCGGGGGCAGTTCTTC. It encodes CATAHRGQFF.

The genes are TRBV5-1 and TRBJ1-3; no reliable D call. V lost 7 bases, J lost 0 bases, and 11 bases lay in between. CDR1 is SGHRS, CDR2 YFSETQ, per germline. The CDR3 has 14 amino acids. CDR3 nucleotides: TGCGCCAGCCGGGGAGATAGCTCTGGAAACACCATATATTTT. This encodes CASRGDSSGNTIYF. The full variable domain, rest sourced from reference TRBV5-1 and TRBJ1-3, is KAGVTQTPRYLIKTRGQQVTLSCSPISGHRSVSWYQQTPGQGLQFLFEYFSETQRNKGNFPGRFSGRQFSNSRSEMNVSTLELGDSALYLCASRGDSSGNTIYFGEGSWLTVV.

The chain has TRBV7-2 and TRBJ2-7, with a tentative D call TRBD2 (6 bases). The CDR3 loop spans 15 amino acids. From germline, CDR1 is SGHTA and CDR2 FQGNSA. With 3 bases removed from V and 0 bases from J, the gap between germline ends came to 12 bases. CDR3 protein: CASSFDTSLSYEQYF. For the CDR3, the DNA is TGTGCCAGCAGCTTCGACACTAGCCTCTCCTACGAGCAGTACTTC.

This chain's CDR3 is CASSLRTSGYTF. The CDR3 bases are TGTGCCAGCAGCTTAAGGACGAGCGGCTACACCTTC. The chain couples TRBV7-2 to TRBJ1-2; no reliable D call. CDR3 size: 12 residues. Germline V gene data show CDR1 as SGHTA and CDR2 as FQGNSA. V lost 2 bases, J lost 8 bases, and 9 bases lay in between.

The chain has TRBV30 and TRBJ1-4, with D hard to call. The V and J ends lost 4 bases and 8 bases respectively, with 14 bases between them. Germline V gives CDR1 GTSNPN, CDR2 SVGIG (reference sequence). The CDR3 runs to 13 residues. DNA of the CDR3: TGTGCCTGGACCAAAGGGCCGGGAGAAAAACTGTTTTTT. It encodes CAWTKGPGEKLFF. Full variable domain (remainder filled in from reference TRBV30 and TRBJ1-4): SQTIHQWPATLVQPVGSPLSLECTVEGTSNPNLYWYRQAAGRGLQLLFYSVGIGQISSEVPQNLSASRPQDRQFILSSKKLLLSDSGFYLCAWTKGPGEKLFFGSGTQLSVL.

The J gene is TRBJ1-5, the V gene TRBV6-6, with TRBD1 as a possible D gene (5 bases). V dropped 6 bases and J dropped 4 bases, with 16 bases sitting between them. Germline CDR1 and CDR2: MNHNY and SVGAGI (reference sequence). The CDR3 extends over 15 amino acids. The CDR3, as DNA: TGTGCCAGCAGACCCACCGGGACGGATAATCAGCCCCAGCATTTT. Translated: CASRPTGTDNQPQHF.

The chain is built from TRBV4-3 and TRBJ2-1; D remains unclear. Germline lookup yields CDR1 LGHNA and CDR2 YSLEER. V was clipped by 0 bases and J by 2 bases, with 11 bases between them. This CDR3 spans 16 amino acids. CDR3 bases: TGCGCCAGCAGCCAAGATCGTTTTATACCCTACAATGAGCAGTTCTTC. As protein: CASSQDRFIPYNEQFF.

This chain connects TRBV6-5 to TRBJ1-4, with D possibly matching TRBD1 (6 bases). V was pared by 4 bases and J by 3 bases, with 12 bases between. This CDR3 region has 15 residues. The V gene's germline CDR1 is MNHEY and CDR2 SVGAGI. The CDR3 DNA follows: TGTGCCAGCAGTTTAGGGGGGACGGCTAATGAAAAACTGTTTTTT. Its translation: CASSLGGTANEKLFF.

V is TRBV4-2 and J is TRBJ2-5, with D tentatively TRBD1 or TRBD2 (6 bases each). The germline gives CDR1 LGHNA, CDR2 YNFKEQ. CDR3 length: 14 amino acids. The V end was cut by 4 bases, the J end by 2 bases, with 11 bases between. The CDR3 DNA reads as TGTGCCAGCAGCCCAGGGGCGGGGCAAGAGACCCAGTACTTC. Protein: CASSPGAGQETQYF.

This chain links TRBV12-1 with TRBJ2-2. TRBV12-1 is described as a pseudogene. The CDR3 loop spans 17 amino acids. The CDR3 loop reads CASSSGVKGGNTGELFF. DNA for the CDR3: TGTGCCAGCAGCTCCGGGGTTAAGGGGGGTAACACCGGGGAGCTGTTTTTT.

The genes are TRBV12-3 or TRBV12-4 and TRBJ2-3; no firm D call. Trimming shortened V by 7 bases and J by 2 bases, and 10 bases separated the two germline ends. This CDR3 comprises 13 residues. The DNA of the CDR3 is TGTGCCAGCAATGGGCGGACCACAGATACGCAGTATTTT. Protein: CASNGRTTDTQYF.

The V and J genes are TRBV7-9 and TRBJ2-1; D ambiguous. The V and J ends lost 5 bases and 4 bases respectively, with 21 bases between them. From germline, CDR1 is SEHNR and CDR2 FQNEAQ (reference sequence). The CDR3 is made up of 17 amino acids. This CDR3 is CASSPPLRSRYYNEQFF. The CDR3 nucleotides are TGTGCCAGCAGCCCTCCCTTGAGGAGCAGGTATTACAATGAGCAGTTCTTC.

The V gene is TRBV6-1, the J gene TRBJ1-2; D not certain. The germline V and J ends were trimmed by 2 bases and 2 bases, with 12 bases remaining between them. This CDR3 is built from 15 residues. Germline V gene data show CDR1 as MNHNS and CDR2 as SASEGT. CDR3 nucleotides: TGTGCCAGCAGTGAATTCGGGGTCCCGAACTATGGCTACACCTTC. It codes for CASSEFGVPNYGYTF.

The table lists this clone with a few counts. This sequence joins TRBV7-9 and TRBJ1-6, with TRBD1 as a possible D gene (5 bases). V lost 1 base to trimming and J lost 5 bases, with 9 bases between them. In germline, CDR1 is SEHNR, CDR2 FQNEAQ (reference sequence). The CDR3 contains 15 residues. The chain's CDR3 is CASSLETAHNSPLHF. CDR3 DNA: TGTGCCAGCAGCTTAGAGACAGCCCATAATTCACCCCTCCACTTT.

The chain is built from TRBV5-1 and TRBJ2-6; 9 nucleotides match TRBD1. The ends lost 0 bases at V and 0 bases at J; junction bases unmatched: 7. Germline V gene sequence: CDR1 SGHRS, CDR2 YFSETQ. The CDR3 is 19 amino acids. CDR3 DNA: TGCGCCAGCAGCTTGGGGGACAGGGCGCTGATCTCTGGGGCCAACGTCCTGACTTTC. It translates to CASSLGDRALISGANVLTF.

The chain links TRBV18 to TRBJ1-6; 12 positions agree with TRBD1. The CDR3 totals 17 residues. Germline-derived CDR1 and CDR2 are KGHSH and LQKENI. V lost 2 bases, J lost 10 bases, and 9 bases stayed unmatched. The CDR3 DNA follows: TGTGCCAGCTCACCAACCGGGACAGGGGGCGCAGTCTCACCCCTCCACTTT. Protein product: CASSPTGTGGAVSPLHF.

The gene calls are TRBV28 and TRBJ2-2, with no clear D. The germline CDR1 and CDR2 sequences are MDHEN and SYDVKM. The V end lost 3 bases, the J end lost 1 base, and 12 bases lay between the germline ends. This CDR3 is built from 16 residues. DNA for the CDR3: TGTGCCAGCAGTTTGGGCCGGAGCAAGAACACCGGGGAGCTGTTTTTT. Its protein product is CASSLGRSKNTGELFF.

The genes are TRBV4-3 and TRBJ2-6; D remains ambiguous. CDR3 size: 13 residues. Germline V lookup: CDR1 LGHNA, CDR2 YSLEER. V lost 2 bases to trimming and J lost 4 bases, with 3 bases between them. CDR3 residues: CASSQSGANVLTF. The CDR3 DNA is TGCGCCAGCAGCCAATCCGGGGCCAACGTCCTGACTTTC.

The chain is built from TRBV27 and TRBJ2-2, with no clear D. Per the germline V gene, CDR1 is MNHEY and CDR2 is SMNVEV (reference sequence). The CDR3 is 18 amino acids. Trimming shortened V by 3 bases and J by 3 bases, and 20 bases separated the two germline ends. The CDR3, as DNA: TGTGCCAGCAGTTTTTTCCGCGAAGGCGCAGACCACACCGGGGAGCTGTTTTTT. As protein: CASSFFREGADHTGELFF.

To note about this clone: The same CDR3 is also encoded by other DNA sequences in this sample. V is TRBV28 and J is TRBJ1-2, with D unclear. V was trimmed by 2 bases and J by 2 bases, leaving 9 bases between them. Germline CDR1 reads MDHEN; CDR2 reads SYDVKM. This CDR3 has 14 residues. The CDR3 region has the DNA TGTGCCAGCAGTTTACTCGGGAGGAACTATGGCTACACCTTC. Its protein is CASSLLGRNYGYTF.

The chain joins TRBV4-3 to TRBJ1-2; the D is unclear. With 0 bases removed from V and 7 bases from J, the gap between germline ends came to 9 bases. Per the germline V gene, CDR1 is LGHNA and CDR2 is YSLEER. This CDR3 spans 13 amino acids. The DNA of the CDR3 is TGCGCCAGCAGCCAAGATTGGGGAATTGGCTACACCTTC. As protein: CASSQDWGIGYTF.